Listed here are 8 T cell receptor beta chains from one sample, sequenced in a study of PD-L1 blockade in urothelial cancer. Noted time point: pretreatment peripheral blood. TCRdb's table, derived via immunoSEQ multiplex PCR, lists solely in-frame clones and lacks some. The sample has 45,000 to 70,000 clones; over 75% are singletons. This sample comprised PBMCs, obtained around atezolizumab (anti-PD-L1) treatment. Source of these receptors: a man between 65 and 79 years old with urothelial cancer.

V and J are TRBV5-3 and TRBJ1-5; TRBD1 might be the D (5 bases). TRBV5-3 belongs to the ORF category, with a function that is uncertain. This CDR3 is built from 8 residues. The CDR3 spells CDTPREHF. The CDR3 coding sequence is TGTGACACACCCAGGGAACATTTT.

The chain combines TRBV23-1 with TRBJ1-5; 7 bases align to TRBD1. TRBV23-1 is annotated as an ORF whose role is uncertain. V dropped 0 bases and J dropped 7; count of bases not matched to a gene: 18. The length of the CDR3 is 19 residues. The CDR3 loop reads CASSQSAVEGASWEQPQHF. In DNA form, the CDR3 reads TGCGCCAGCAGTCAATCGGCAGTGGAGGGGGCGTCCTGGGAGCAGCCCCAGCATTTT.

The chain couples TRBV5-1 to TRBJ1-3; no clear D. CDR1 and CDR2 from the germline V gene are SGHRS and YFSETQ. V lost 4 bases and J 4 bases, leaving 15 bases between the germline ends. The CDR3 spans 15 residues. The CDR3 spells CASSEPGATGNTIYF. The CDR3, as DNA: TGCGCCAGCAGCGAACCGGGAGCGACGGGAAACACCATATATTTT. Full variable domain (remainder filled in from reference TRBV5-1 and TRBJ1-3): KAGVTQTPRYLIKTRGQQVTLSCSPISGHRSVSWYQQTPGQGLQFLFEYFSETQRNKGNFPGRFSGRQFSNSRSEMNVSTLELGDSALYLCASSEPGATGNTIYFGEGSWLTVV.

The chain is built from TRBV21-1 and TRBJ1-5; no DNA check was done on the table's D call, TRBD1. TRBV21-1 is deemed a pseudogene. The CDR3 is made up of 17 amino acids. CDR3 region: CASSNDRDRNCNQPQHF. CDR3 sequence (DNA): TGTGCCAGCAGCAATGACCGAGACAGGAATTGCAATCAGCCCCAGCATTTT.

The rearrangement links TRBV5-1 to TRBJ2-3; TRBD1 is a possible D gene (6 bases). CDR3 length equals 14 residues. Trimming removed 0 bases at V and 5 bases at J, with 10 bases between. Looked up from germline, CDR1 is SGHRS and CDR2 is YFSETQ. The chain's CDR3 is CASSLASRGDTQYF. In DNA, the CDR3 is TGCGCCAGCAGCTTGGCCAGCAGGGGAGATACGCAGTATTTT.

The chain uses TRBV2 and TRBJ2-7; 7 nucleotides align to TRBD2. The CDR3 is 15 residues long. V lost 1 base, J lost 0 bases, and 3 bases stayed unmatched. Germline values: CDR1 SNHLY, CDR2 FYNNEI. CDR3 coding DNA: TGTGCCAGCAGTGAAGGGCTAGCGGCCTCCTACGAGCAGTACTTC. Protein product: CASSEGLAASYEQYF.

This clone was counted a few times. CDR3 amino acids: CASSRGDRGRNEQFF. DNA of the CDR3: TGTGCCAGCAGCCGTGGGGACAGGGGTCGCAATGAGCAGTTCTTC. The chain has TRBV27 and TRBJ2-1, with TRBD1 matching 10 bases. Per germline, CDR1 MNHEY and CDR2 SMNVEV (reference sequence). Germline trimming cut 6 bases from V and 6 bases from J; bases unmatched to any gene: 8. The CDR3 length is 15 residues.

This sequence joins TRBV1 and TRBJ2-7; the table's D call TRBD1 went unverified against the DNA. TRBV1 is reported as a pseudogene. The CDR3 length is 15 residues. CDR3 in amino acids: CTSTRPGQTTYEQYF. CDR3 DNA sequence: TGCACCAGCACCAGACCGGGACAGACGACCTACGAGCAGTACTTC.